Listed below are T cell receptor beta chains from one sample, sequenced in a study of response to subunit inactivated influenza vaccine. One entry per CDR3 protein, called by TCRdb with MiXCR from the RT-PCR reads. The repertoire consists of 450,000 to 550,000 distinct CDR3 sequences, with 25% occurring once and the leading ten covering 1.9%. The input for sequencing was CD4+ T cells sorted from PBMCs, taken roughly 5 days after vaccination. These receptors originate from a man aged 45-60 years who received an inactivated influenza vaccine. CDR3s include the opening cysteine and the closing phenylalanine or tryptophan. Each record gives: CDR3 length, D gene, clone size, J gene, V gene, CDR3 protein, CDR3 DNA. The D gene is left open where the match is weak. Rows give clone size only sometimes, using once, few, many, or a class for an expanded clone.

15 - - TRBJ2-1 TRBV18 CASSPVSQGGGEQFF TGTGCCAGCTCACCGGTATCGCAGGGGGGAGGTGAGCAGTTCTTC
13 - - TRBJ2-1 TRBV12-3/TRBV12-4 CASSLVGLNEQFF TGTGCCAGCAGTTTAGTGGGCCTCAATGAGCAGTTCTTC
13 - few TRBJ2-3 TRBV28 CASSLGFQGRQYF TGTGCCAGCAGTTTAGGTTTCCAGGGGAGACAGTATTTT
16 - few TRBJ2-4 TRBV4-3 CASSQFPNRAVDIQYF TGCGCCAGCAGCCAATTTCCGAACAGGGCGGTGGACATTCAGTACTTC
15 - few TRBJ2-1 TRBV6-5 CASSYLAGRMNEQFF TGTGCCAGCAGTTACTTGGCAGGGAGAATGAATGAGCAGTTCTTC
17 TRBD1 - TRBJ2-7 TRBV5-1 CASRFGTGPLPTREQYF TGCGCCAGCAGGTTCGGGACAGGGCCTCTCCCGACCCGGGAGCAGTACTTC
12 - many TRBJ2-1 TRBV5-1 CASSLDREGQFF TGCGCCAGCAGCCTCGATAGAGAGGGGCAGTTCTTC
13 - - TRBJ1-2 TRBV14 CASSRRRGKGYTF TGTGCCAGCAGCCGCCGTAGGGGGAAAGGCTACACCTTC
14 - - TRBJ1-3 TRBV10-3 CAISEDVSGNTIYF TGTGCCATCAGTGAGGACGTCTCTGGAAACACCATATATTTT
15 - few TRBJ2-1 TRBV6-5 CAQQLVVADPWEQFF TGTGCCCAGCAGTTGGTGGTAGCGGACCCCTGGGAGCAGTTCTTC
14 TRBD2 - TRBJ2-5 TRBV7-2 CASRVAGGKETQYF TGTGCCAGCAGGGTAGCGGGGGGGAAAGAGACCCAGTACTTC
12 - - TRBJ1-1 TRBV29-1 CSVAARFTEAFF TGCAGCGTTGCGGCCAGGTTCACTGAAGCTTTCTTT
15 - once TRBJ1-4 TRBV12-3/TRBV12-4 CASSKGKGSNEKLFF TGTGCCAGCAGTAAGGGGAAGGGGTCTAATGAAAAACTGTTTTTT
17 TRBD2 - TRBJ2-1 TRBV10-3 CAISEGTSGSSYNEQFF TGTGCCATCAGTGAGGGTACTAGCGGAAGCTCCTACAATGAGCAGTTCTTC
16 TRBD2 once TRBJ2-1 TRBV24-1 CATSDNSGRLFNEQFF TGTGCCACCAGTGACAATAGCGGGAGACTGTTCAATGAGCAGTTCTTC
15 TRBD2 - TRBJ2-3 TRBV28 CASTKPGLAGDTQYF TGTGCCAGCACCAAACCGGGACTAGCGGGAGATACGCAGTATTTT